Listed here are 6 T cell receptor beta chains from one sample, sequenced in a study of control samples from healthy donors and cancer patients. Clones were read by immunoSEQ multiplex PCR, and TCRdb kept only the in-frame ones, dropping some. Counted here are over 150,000 clones, nearly 96% occurring once; the ten biggest clones make up 0.95% to 1.1%. The material sequenced was blood. These TCRs come from a woman in her 30s in good health.

The chain combines TRBV4-1 with TRBJ1-5; D possibly corresponds to TRBD1 (6 bases). CDR3 size: 17 residues. Trimming removed 3 bases at V and 4 bases at J, with 19 bases between. Germline V CDR1 and CDR2: MGHRA, YSYEKL. In DNA form, the CDR3 reads TGCGCCAGCAGCCACTGGCCCGGACAGAGGCCTAATCAGCCCCAGCATTTT. As protein: CASSHWPGQRPNQPQHF.

The chain is built from TRBV5-4 and TRBJ2-1; possibly TRBD2 for D (5 bases). From germline, CDR1 is SGHNT and CDR2 YYREEE (reference sequence). The V gene lost 1 base and the J gene lost 5 bases, with 7 bases spanning the gap. The CDR3 totals 13 residues. The CDR3 DNA sequence: TGTGCCAGCAGCTTGACTAGGGACAATGAGCAGTTCTTC. It specifies CASSLTRDNEQFF.

The chain recombines TRBV5-6 with TRBJ1-1; D may be TRBD1 (6 bases). This CDR3 contains 16 residues. Germline CDR1 is SGHDT and CDR2 is YYEEEE. Trimming took 0 bases from V and 0 from J, leaving 12 bases between them. The CDR3 protein is CASSLALDSLNTEAFF. CDR3 DNA: TGTGCCAGCAGCTTGGCGTTGGACAGCTTGAACACTGAAGCTTTCTTT.

The V and J genes are TRBV27 and TRBJ1-2; the D gene is possibly TRBD1 (6 bases). V lost 5 bases to trimming and J lost 7 bases, with 14 bases between them. The CDR3 extends over 13 amino acids. In germline, CDR1 is MNHEY, CDR2 SMNVEV (reference sequence). DNA for the CDR3: TGTGCCAGCAGTCTCCGACAGGATCTTGGCTACACCTTC. It translates to CASSLRQDLGYTF.

V is TRBV28 and J is TRBJ2-7; the match to TRBD1 covers 8 bases. Germline V gene data show CDR1 as MDHEN and CDR2 as SYDVKM. The CDR3 is 14 amino acids. Trimming at V came to 0 bases and at J to 3 bases, leaving 1 base not matched to a gene. The CDR3 DNA sequence: TGTGCCAGCAGTTTATGGGGACAGGTCTACGAGCAGTACTTC. Translated: CASSLWGQVYEQYF.

The chain has TRBV5-4 and TRBJ1-3, with 7 bases matching TRBD1. The CDR3 has 14 residues. V shed 0 bases, J shed 15 bases, and the junction held 12 bases outside the gene matches. Germline CDR1 and CDR2: SGHNT and YYREEE (reference sequence). Here the CDR3 reads CASSLGPPPGQTYF. The CDR3, as DNA: TGTGCCAGCAGCTTGGGCCCACCACCGGGACAGACATATTTT.